This T cell receptor beta chain was sequenced in a study of OX40 agonist ivuxolimab in advanced cancers. The overall study: Three patients got partial responses; one had hepatocellular carcinoma and two had cutaneous melanoma.

Profiled with immunoSEQ multiplex PCR; TCRdb holds only in-frame clones, not every one. Among roughly 53,000 clones, about 83% were seen once, and the ten largest hold over 0.55%. Note on this clone: What it binds is not known.

The study, taken as a whole, reports: Antigen specificity of clonally expanded peripheral T cells was not established.

The CDR3 runs to 16 residues. The germline gives CDR1 SNHLY, CDR2 FYNNEI. V dropped 5 bases and J dropped 2; count of bases not matched to a gene: 8. The receptor was isolated from an adult with an advanced solid tumor such as melanoma, head and neck, liver or kidney cancer. The chain has TRBV2 and TRBJ2-2; 7 nucleotides match TRBD2. The sample here was CD4+ or CD8+ T cells sorted from blood, taken in a trial of the OX40 agonist ivuxolimab. CDR3: CASSRSGAGNTGELFF. CDR3 sequence (DNA): TGTGCCAGCAGTCGGAGCGGGGCAGGCAACACCGGGGAGCTGTTTTTT.